The 21 T cell receptor beta chains reported below all come from one sample, sequenced in a study of blood T cell repertoires in COVID-19 (TCRdb year 2020). Library construction relied on the immunoSEQ multiplex PCR assay. TCRdb carries this immuneACCESS record with in-frame sequences only. Its versions omit some clonotypes, under half of them owing to an unresolved V gene in the studies checked, with the rest unexplained. The sample includes about 94,000 clones, with 75% to 90% observed a single time. Together, the top ten hold under 20% of the sample. Sequencing used peripheral blood. All receptors come from a human donor in a cohort sampled during active COVID-19.

This clone was counted once. The rearrangement uses TRBV19 and TRBJ2-2; TRBD2 matches at 8 bases. Germline trimming cut 4 bases from V and 1 base from J; bases unmatched to any gene: 8. CDR1 and CDR2 (germline): LNHDA, SQIVND (reference sequence). The CDR3 spans 17 residues. The CDR3 sequence is CASSTMGLAGNTGELFF. In DNA form, the CDR3 reads TGTGCCAGTAGTACAATGGGGCTAGCGGGGAACACCGGGGAGCTGTTTTTT.

The V gene is TRBV7-2, the J gene TRBJ1-2; D is possibly TRBD1 (6 bases). V lost 1 base and J lost 4, with 16 bases in between. Germline loops: CDR1 SGHTA, CDR2 FQGNSA. This CDR3 is 16 amino acids long. CDR3 protein: CASSLVGGPNSYGYTF. The CDR3 DNA reads TGTGCCAGCAGCTTAGTAGGGGGTCCAAATAGCTATGGCTACACCTTC.

The J gene is TRBJ2-4, the V gene TRBV6-2 or TRBV6-3, with TRBD2 matching over 14 bases. Losses at the gene ends were 5 bases for V and 0 bases for J; bases not matched to a gene: 6. CDR1 is MNHEY and CDR2 is SVGEGT in the germline V gene. This CDR3 has 18 residues. In DNA, the CDR3 is TGTGCCAGCAGTCCCGGGACTAGCGGGAGAAAAGCCAAAAACATTCAGTACTTC. Translated: CASSPGTSGRKAKNIQYF.

V and J are TRBV25-1 and TRBJ1-6; TRBD1 aligns across 7 bases. CDR1 is MGHDK and CDR2 is SYGVNS in the germline V gene. The CDR3 totals 13 residues. The junction had 3 bases not matched to a gene; V was cut back by 8 bases and J by 5 bases. The CDR3 DNA reads as TGTGCCAGCTCGGGACAGAATAATTCACCCCTCCACTTT. It is translated as CASSGQNNSPLHF. Drawing the rest from reference TRBV25-1 and TRBJ1-6, the complete variable domain is EADIYQTPRYLVIGTGKKITLECSQTMGHDKMYWYQQDPGMELHLIHYSYGVNSTEKGDLSSESTVSRIRTEHFPLTLESARPSHTSQYLCASSGQNNSPLHFGNGTRLTVT.

The chain carries TRBV28 and TRBJ2-3, with 7 nucleotides matching TRBD2. V trimming: 1 base; J trimming: 1 base; junction bases outside the gene matches: 2. The CDR3 length is 15 residues. The germline gives CDR1 MDHEN, CDR2 SYDVKM. The CDR3: CASSLSLAGTDTQYF. CDR3 nucleotide sequence: TGTGCCAGCAGTTTATCTCTAGCGGGCACAGATACGCAGTATTTT.

Regarding this clone: The sample has other DNA sequences that encode this CDR3 too. V gene TRBV28 combines with J gene TRBJ1-3, with D maybe TRBD1 (6 bases). Germline CDR1 is MDHEN and CDR2 is SYDVKM. The CDR3 spans 14 residues. Trimming took off 4 bases at V and 0 bases at J, with 7 bases between the two ends. The CDR3 DNA is TGTGCCAGCAGTTCGACAGGCTCTGGAAACACCATATATTTT. It translates to CASSSTGSGNTIYF.

This sequence joins TRBV5-1 and TRBJ2-5; unclear D gene. V gave up 4 bases and J gave up 2 bases, with 3 bases separating them. The V gene's germline CDR1 is SGHRS and CDR2 YFSETQ. The CDR3 contains 11 residues. CDR3 DNA sequence: TGCGCCAGCAGCCGTCAAGAGACCCAGTACTTC. Amino acids: CASSRQETQYF.

The J gene is TRBJ1-5, the V gene TRBV10-3; 9 nucleotides align to TRBD1. Trimming took 7 bases from V and 3 from J; bases not matched to a gene: 4. The germline gives CDR1 ENHRY, CDR2 SYGVKD. The CDR3 runs 14 residues. CDR3 region: CAINDRGNNQPQHF. CDR3 nucleotides: TGTGCCATCAATGACAGGGGGAACAATCAGCCCCAGCATTTT.

The V and J genes are TRBV19 and TRBJ2-6; 7 bases are a match to TRBD1. Germline CDR1 reads LNHDA; CDR2 reads SQIVND (reference sequence). V lost 5 bases, J lost 4 bases, and 5 bases stayed unmatched. The CDR3 totals 15 residues. The CDR3 nucleotides read TGTGCCAGTAGTTCAGGGGGACCCGGGGCCAACGTCCTGACTTTC. Protein sequence: CASSSGGPGANVLTF.

This rearrangement joins TRBV5-6 to TRBJ1-1, with D perhaps TRBD1 (5 bases). From germline, CDR1 is SGHDT and CDR2 YYEEEE. The V and J ends lost 3 bases and 2 bases respectively, with 14 bases between them. The CDR3 consists of 15 residues. CDR3 residues: CASSWGGFSNTEAFF. The CDR3 region has the DNA TGTGCCAGCAGCTGGGGGGGTTTTAGCAACACTGAAGCTTTCTTT.

This chain links TRBV28 with TRBJ2-2; 7 nucleotides match TRBD2. CDR1 is MDHEN, CDR2 SYDVKM, per germline. V shed 7 bases, J shed 4 bases, and the junction held 9 bases outside the gene matches. CDR3 size: 15 residues. In DNA, the CDR3 is TGTGCCAGCACCTATGGGGGGGTGAGCACCGGGGAGCTGTTTTTT. Its translation: CASTYGGVSTGELFF.

The rearrangement joins TRBV6-6 to TRBJ2-7, with 7 positions matching TRBD2. Germline CDR1 and CDR2: MNHNY and SVGAGI (reference sequence). The CDR3 consists of 14 residues. V trimming: 6 bases; J trimming: 4 bases; junction bases outside the gene matches: 9. CDR3 in amino acids: CASRPGGREYEQYF. The CDR3 coding sequence is TGTGCCAGCAGGCCGGGAGGCCGGGAGTACGAGCAGTACTTC.

This chain joins TRBV5-1 and TRBJ1-1, with D perhaps matching TRBD1 (5 bases). Trimming cost V 0 bases and J 2 bases, with 11 bases left between them. Germline V gene sequence: CDR1 SGHRS, CDR2 YFSETQ. This CDR3 has 15 amino acids. The CDR3 DNA sequence: TGCGCCAGCAGCTTGGGACAGCCCTTCAACACTGAAGCTTTCTTT. This encodes CASSLGQPFNTEAFF.

The genes are TRBV18 and TRBJ1-6, with 8 bases matching TRBD1. CDR3 length equals 15 residues. Germline V gives CDR1 KGHSH, CDR2 LQKENI. The J segment lost 8 bases and the V segment lost 6 bases, leaving 9 bases of the junction unmatched. This chain's CDR3 is CASSRGQGRDSPLHF. DNA for the CDR3: TGTGCCAGCTCTCGCGGACAGGGAAGAGATTCACCCCTCCACTTT.

The CDR3 coding sequence is TGTGCCAGCAGTGAACGACTAGCGGGAGTCGGCCCTCATAACTACGAGCAGTACTTC. This codes for CASSERLAGVGPHNYEQYF. The genes are TRBV2 and TRBJ2-7; 12 bases align to TRBD2. The CDR3 has 19 residues. CDR1 and CDR2 from the germline V gene are SNHLY and FYNNEI. V lost 2 bases and J lost 3; bases outside the gene matches: 14.

The J gene is TRBJ1-1, the V gene TRBV11-3, with unresolved D. The CDR3 extends over 13 amino acids. The germline V gene encodes CDR1 SGHNT and CDR2 YENEEA. Trimming removed 5 bases at V and 0 bases at J, with 7 bases between. The chain's CDR3 is CASSLTVNTEAFF. CDR3 in DNA: TGTGCCAGCAGCCTTACGGTGAACACTGAAGCTTTCTTT.

The chain couples TRBV20-1 to TRBJ2-7; 7 bases match TRBD2. The germline V gene has CDR1 DFQATT and CDR2 SNEGSKA (reference sequence). The CDR3 is 13 residues long. V lost 3 bases and J lost 1; bases outside the gene matches: 3. The CDR3 loop is CSASLAESYEQYF. Written as DNA, the CDR3 is TGCAGTGCTAGTCTAGCGGAATCCTACGAGCAGTACTTC.

This clone was detected only a few times. The CDR3 protein is CASSETGNYGYTF. The CDR3 DNA reads TGTGCCAGCAGCGAGACGGGGAACTATGGCTACACCTTC. The chain couples TRBV21-1 to TRBJ1-2. TRBV21-1 is annotated as a pseudogene. The CDR3 spans 13 residues.

The chain recombines TRBV20-1 with TRBJ1-2; a weak D match, TRBD1 (5 bases). Germline lookup yields CDR1 DFQATT and CDR2 SNEGSKA (reference sequence). Trimming took off 3 bases at V and 9 bases at J, with 23 bases between the two ends. CDR3 size: 15 residues. CDR3 DNA: TGCAGTGCTAGTCCCTCCGGGTCCCGGGGGTTTAGCTACACCTTC. This codes for CSASPSGSRGFSYTF.

CDR3 protein: CAWSPGTGEQYF. As DNA, the CDR3 is TGTGCCTGGAGTCCGGGAACGGGCGAGCAGTACTTC. The rearrangement uses TRBV30 and TRBJ2-7, with a tentative D call TRBD2 (5 bases). The CDR3 has 12 residues. In germline, CDR1 is GTSNPN, CDR2 SVGIG (reference sequence). The V end was cut by 2 bases, the J end by 6 bases, with 11 bases between.

The CDR3 protein is CASSHEWRTEAFF. The CDR3 DNA is TGTGCCAGCAGCCATGAGTGGAGAACTGAAGCTTTCTTT. The chain employs TRBV3-1 (or the pseudogene TRBV3-2) and TRBJ1-1; D ambiguous. The CDR3 has 13 residues. Germline V gene lookup returns CDR1 LGHDT and CDR2 YNNKEL (reference sequence). V lost 3 bases, J lost 5 bases, and 10 bases lay in between.